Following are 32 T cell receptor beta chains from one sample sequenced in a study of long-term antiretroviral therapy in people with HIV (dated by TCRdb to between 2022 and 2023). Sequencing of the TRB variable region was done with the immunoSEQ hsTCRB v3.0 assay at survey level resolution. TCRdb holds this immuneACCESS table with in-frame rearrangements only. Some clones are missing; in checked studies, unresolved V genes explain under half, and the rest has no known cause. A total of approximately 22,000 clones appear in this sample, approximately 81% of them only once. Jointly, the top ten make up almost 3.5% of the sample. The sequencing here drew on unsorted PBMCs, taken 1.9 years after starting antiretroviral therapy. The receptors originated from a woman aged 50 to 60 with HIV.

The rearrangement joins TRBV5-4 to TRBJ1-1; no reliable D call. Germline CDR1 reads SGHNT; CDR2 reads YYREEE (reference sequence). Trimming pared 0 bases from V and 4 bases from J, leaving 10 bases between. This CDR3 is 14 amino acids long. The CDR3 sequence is CASSLGGLVTEAFF. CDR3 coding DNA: TGTGCCAGCAGCTTGGGAGGTCTCGTCACTGAAGCTTTCTTT.

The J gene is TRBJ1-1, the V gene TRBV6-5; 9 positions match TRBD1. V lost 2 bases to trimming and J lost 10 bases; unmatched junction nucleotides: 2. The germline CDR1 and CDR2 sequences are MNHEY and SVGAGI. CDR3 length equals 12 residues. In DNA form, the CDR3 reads TGTGCCAGCAGTTACGGGACAGGGATAGCTTTCTTT. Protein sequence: CASSYGTGIAFF.

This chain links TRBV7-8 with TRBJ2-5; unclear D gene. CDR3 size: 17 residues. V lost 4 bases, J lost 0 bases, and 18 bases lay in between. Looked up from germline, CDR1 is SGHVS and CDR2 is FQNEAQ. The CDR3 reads CASSSTSPLVYQETQYF. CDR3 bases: TGTGCCAGCAGCTCTACCTCCCCCCTAGTGTACCAAGAGACCCAGTACTTC.

CDR3 coding DNA: TGCGCCAGCACCGAAACCAGGACAGGGCGAGAGACCCAGTACTTC. Translation gives CASTETRTGRETQYF. This chain connects TRBV10-2 to TRBJ2-5, with 8 bases matching TRBD1. The junction had 11 bases not matched to a gene; V was cut back by 7 bases and J by 4 bases. The V gene's germline CDR1 is WSHSY and CDR2 SAAADI. The CDR3 length is 15 residues.

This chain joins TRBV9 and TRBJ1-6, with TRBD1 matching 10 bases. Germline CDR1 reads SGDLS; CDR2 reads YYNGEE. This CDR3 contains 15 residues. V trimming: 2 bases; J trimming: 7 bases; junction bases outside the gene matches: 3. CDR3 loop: CASSVSGQGNSPLHF. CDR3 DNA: TGTGCCAGCAGCGTTTCGGGACAGGGGAATTCACCCCTCCACTTT. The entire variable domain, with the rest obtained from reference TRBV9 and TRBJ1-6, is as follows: DSGVTQTPKHLITATGQRVTLRCSPRSGDLSVYWYQQSLDQGLQFLIQYYNGEERAKGNILERFSAQQFPDLHSELNLSSLELGDSALYFCASSVSGQGNSPLHFGNGTRLTVT.

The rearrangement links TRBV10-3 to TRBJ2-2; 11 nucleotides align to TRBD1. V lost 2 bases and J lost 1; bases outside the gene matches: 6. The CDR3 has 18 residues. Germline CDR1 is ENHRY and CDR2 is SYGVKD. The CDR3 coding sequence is TGTGCCATCAGTGAGCCCTGGACAGGGGGCGAGAACACCGGGGAGCTGTTTTTT. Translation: CAISEPWTGGENTGELFF.

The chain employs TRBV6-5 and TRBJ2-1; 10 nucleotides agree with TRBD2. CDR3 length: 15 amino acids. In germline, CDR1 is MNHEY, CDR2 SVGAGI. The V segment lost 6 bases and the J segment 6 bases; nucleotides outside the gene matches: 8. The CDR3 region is CASSLLAGSVNEQFF. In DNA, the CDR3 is TGTGCCAGCAGCTTACTAGCGGGGTCAGTCAATGAGCAGTTCTTC.

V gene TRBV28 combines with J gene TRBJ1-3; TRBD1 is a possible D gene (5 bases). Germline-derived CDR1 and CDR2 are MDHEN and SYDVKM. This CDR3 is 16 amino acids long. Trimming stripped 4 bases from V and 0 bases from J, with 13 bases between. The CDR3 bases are TGTGCCAGCAGTTCATTCGGGACCCTCTCTGGAAACACCATATATTTT. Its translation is CASSSFGTLSGNTIYF.

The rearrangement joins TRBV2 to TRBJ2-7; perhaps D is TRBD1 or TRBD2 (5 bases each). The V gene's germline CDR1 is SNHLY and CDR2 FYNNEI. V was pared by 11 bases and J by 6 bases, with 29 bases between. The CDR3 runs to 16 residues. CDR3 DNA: TGTGCCGGGCGAGTTATCGGGGACCCCGACCAGGGCGAGCAGTACTTC. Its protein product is CAGRVIGDPDQGEQYF.

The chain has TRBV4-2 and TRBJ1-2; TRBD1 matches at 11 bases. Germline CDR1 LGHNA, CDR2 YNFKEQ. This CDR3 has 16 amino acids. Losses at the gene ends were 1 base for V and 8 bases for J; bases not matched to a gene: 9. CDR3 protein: CASSQVGMDRGHGYTF. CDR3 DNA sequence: TGTGCCAGCAGCCAAGTGGGGATGGACAGGGGGCACGGCTACACCTTC.

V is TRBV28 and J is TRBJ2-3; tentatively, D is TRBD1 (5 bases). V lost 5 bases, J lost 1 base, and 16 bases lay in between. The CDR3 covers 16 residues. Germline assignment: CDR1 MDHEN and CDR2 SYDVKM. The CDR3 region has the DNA TGTGCCAGCAGTCACGACCCCAGGGTTGGCACAGATACGCAGTATTTT. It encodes CASSHDPRVGTDTQYF. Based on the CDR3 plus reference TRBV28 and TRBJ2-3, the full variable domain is DVKVTQSSRYLVKRTGEKVFLECVQDMDHENMFWYRQDPGLGLRLIYFSYDVKMKEKGDIPEGYSVSREKKERFSLILESASTNQTSMYLCASSHDPRVGTDTQYFGPGTRLTVL.

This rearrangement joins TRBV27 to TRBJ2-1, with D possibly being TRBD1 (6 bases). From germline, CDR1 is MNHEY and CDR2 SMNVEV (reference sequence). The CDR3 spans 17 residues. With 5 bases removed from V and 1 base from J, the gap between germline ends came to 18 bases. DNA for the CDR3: TGTGCCAGCAGTGACCTTTCAGGGGAACCATCCTACAATGAGCAGTTCTTC. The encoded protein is CASSDLSGEPSYNEQFF.

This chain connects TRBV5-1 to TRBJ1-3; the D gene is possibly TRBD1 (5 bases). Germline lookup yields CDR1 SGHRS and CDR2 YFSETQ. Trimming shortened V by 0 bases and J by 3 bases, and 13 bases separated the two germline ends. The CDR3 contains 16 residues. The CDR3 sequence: CASSLASRGGGNTIYF. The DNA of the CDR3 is TGCGCCAGCAGCTTGGCCTCAAGGGGAGGTGGAAACACCATATATTTT.

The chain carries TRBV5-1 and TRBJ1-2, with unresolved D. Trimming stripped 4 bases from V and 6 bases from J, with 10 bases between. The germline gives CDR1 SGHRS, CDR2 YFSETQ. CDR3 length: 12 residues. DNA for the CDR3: TGCGCCAGCAGCCGTAACAGCGATGGCTACACCTTC. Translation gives CASSRNSDGYTF.

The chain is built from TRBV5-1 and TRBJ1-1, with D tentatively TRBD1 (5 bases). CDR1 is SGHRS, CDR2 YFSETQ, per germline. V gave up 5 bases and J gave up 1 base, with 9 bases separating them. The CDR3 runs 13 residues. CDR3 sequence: CASRNTGNTEAFF. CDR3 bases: TGCGCCAGCAGAAACACAGGGAACACTGAAGCTTTCTTT.

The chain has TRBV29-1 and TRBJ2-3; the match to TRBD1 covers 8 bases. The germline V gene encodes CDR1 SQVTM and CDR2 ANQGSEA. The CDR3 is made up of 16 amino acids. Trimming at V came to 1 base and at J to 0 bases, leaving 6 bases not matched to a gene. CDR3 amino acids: CSVEGAGGLSTDTQYF. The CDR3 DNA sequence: TGCAGCGTTGAAGGGGCAGGGGGCCTTAGCACAGATACGCAGTATTTT.

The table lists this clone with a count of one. The CDR3 DNA reads TGTGCTAGTGGTTTGGTACTTTCGGGGGGGCGTCATGAGCAGTTCTTC. It codes for CASGLVLSGGRHEQFF. The chain carries TRBV12-5 and TRBJ2-1, with 8 nucleotides matching TRBD2. Trimming at V came to 0 bases and at J to 8 bases, leaving 9 bases not matched to a gene. This CDR3 region has 16 residues. The germline CDR1 and CDR2 sequences are LGHNT and FRNRAP.

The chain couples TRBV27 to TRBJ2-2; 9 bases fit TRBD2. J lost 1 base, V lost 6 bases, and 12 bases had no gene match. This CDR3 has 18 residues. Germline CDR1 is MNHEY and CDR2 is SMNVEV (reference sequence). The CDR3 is CASSPAGFSGGNTGELFF. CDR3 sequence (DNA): TGTGCCAGCAGCCCCGCGGGGTTTAGCGGGGGGAACACCGGGGAGCTGTTTTTT.

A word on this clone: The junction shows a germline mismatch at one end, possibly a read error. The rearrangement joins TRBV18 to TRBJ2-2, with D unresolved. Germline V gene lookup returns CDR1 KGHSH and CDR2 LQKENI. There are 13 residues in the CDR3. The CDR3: CASSPQGSGELFF. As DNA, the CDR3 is TGTGCCAGCTCCCCACAAGGTTCCGGGGAGCTGTTTTTT.

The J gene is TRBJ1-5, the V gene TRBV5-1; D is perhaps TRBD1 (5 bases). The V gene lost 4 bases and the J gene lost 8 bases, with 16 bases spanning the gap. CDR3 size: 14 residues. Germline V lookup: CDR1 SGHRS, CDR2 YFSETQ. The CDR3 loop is CASSLGPHGEPQHF. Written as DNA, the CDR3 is TGCGCCAGCAGCCTGGGACCTCACGGGGAGCCCCAGCATTTT. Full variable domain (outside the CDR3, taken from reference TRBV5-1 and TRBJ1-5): KAGVTQTPRYLIKTRGQQVTLSCSPISGHRSVSWYQQTPGQGLQFLFEYFSETQRNKGNFPGRFSGRQFSNSRSEMNVSTLELGDSALYLCASSLGPHGEPQHFGDGTRLSIL.

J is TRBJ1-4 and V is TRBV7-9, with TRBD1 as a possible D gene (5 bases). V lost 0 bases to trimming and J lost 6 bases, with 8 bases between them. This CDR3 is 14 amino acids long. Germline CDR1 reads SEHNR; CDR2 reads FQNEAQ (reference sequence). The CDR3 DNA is TGTGCCAGCAGCTTAGCGGGAGGGGATGAAAAACTGTTTTTT. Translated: CASSLAGGDEKLFF.

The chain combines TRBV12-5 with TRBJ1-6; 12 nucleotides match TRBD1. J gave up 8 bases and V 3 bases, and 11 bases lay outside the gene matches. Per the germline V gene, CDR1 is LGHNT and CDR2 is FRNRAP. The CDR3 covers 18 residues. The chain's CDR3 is CASGFDPGTGGADSPLHF. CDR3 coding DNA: TGTGCTAGTGGTTTCGACCCCGGGACAGGGGGCGCGGATTCACCCCTCCACTTT.

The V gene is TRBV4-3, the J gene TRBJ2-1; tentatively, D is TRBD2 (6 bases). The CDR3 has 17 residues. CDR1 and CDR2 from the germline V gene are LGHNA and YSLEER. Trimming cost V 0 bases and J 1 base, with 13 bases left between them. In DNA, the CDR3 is TGCGCCAGCAGCCAAGACCGTGCGGGACCATCCTACAATGAGCAGTTCTTC. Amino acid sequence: CASSQDRAGPSYNEQFF.

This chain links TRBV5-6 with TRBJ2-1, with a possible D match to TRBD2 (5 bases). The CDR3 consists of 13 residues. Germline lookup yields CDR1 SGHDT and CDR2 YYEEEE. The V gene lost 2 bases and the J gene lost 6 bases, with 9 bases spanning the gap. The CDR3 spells CASSLRGSNEQFF. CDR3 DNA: TGTGCCAGCAGCTTACGGGGAAGCAATGAGCAGTTCTTC. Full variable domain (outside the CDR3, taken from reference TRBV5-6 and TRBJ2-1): DAGVTQSPTHLIKTRGQQVTLRCSPKSGHDTVSWYQQALGQGPQFIFQYYEEEERQRGNFPDRFSGHQFPNYSSELNVNALLLGDSALYLCASSLRGSNEQFFGPGTRLTVL.

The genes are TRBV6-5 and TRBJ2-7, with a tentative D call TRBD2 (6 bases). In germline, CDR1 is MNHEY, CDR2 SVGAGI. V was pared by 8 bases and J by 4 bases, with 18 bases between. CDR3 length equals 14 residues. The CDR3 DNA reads TGTGCCAGCGTAAAATTAACGGGGGAGTACGAGCAGTACTTC. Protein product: CASVKLTGEYEQYF.

The CDR3 DNA follows: TGTGCCAGCAGCTTCCGTACCCGGGGTATGGGCATTCAGTACTTC. This codes for CASSFRTRGMGIQYF. The chain carries TRBV5-6 and TRBJ2-4; TRBD2 might be the D (5 bases). The V end was cut by 2 bases, the J end by 9 bases, with 18 bases between. The CDR3 is made up of 15 amino acids. Germline CDR1 SGHDT, CDR2 YYEEEE.

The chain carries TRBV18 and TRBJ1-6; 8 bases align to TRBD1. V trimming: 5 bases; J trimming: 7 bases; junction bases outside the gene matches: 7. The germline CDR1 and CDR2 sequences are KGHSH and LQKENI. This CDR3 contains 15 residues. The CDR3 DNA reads TGTGCCAGCTCATCAAGGACAGGGTTAAATTCACCCCTCCACTTT. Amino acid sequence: CASSSRTGLNSPLHF.

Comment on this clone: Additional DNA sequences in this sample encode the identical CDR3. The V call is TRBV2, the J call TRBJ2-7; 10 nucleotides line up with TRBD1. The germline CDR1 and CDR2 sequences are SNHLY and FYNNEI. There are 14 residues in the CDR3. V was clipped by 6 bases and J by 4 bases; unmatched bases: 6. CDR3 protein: CASSDRDRGYEQYF. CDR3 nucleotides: TGTGCCAGCAGCGACCGGGACAGGGGATACGAGCAGTACTTC.

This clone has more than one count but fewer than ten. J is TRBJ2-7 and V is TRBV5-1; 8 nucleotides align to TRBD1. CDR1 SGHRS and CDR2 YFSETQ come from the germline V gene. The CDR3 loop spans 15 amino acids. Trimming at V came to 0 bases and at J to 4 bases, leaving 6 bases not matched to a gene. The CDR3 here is CASSLDGTGTYEQYF. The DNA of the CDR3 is TGCGCCAGCAGCTTGGATGGGACAGGAACTTACGAGCAGTACTTC.

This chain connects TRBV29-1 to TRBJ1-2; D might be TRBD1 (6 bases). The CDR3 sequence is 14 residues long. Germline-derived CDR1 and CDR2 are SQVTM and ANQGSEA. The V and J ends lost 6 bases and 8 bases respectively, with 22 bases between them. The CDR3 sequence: CSVVGQRGGKGYTF. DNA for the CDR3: TGCAGCGTGGTCGGACAGCGGGGAGGTAAAGGCTACACCTTC.

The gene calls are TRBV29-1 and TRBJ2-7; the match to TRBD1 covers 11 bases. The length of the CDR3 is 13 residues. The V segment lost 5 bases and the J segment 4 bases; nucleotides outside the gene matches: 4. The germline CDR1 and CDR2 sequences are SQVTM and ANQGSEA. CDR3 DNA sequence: TGCAGCGTTTTGGACAGGGGGCAGTACGAGCAGTACTTC. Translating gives CSVLDRGQYEQYF.

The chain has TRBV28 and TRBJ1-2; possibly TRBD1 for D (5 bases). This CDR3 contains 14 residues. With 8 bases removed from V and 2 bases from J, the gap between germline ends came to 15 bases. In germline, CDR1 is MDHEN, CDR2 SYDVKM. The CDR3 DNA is TGTGCCAGCGCCCAGGGTTTAGGGAACTATGGCTACACCTTC. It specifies CASAQGLGNYGYTF.